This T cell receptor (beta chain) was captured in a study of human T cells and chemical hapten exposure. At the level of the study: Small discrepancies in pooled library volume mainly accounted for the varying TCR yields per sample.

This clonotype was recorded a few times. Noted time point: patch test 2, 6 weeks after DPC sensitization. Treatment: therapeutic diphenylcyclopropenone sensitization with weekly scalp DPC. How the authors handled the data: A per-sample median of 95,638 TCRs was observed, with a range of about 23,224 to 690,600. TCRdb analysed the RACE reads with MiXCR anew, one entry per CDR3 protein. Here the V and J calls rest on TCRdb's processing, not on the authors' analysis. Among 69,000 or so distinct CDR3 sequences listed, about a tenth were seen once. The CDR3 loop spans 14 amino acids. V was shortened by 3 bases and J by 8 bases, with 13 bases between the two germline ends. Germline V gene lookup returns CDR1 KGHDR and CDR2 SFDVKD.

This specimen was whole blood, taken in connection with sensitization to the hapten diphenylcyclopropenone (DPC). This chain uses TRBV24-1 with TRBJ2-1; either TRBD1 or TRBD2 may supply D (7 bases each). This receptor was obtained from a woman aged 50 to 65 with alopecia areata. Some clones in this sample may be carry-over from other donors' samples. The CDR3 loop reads CATSDIQGRDEQFF. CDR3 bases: TGTGCCACCAGTGATATACAGGGGAGGGATGAGCAGTTCTTC.